Following are 4 T cell receptor beta chains from one sample sequenced in a study of T cell clonality in common variable immunodeficiency. Their target antigens are unknown. Sequencing was performed with immunoSEQ multiplex PCR; in TCRdb, only in-frame clones are kept and a portion is missing. The sample offers tens of thousands of clones and no singletons, the top ten holding 2% to 2.5%. Study results and limitations: Fewer deletions and N-nucleotide insertions were reportedly seen in common variable immunodeficiency TCR beta sequences.

Sequenced sample: peripheral blood mononuclear cells. These receptors all stem from a human donor with common variable immunodeficiency.

This clone was observed many times. The read falls 3 residues short of the CDR3 end, and the missing part is taken from the germline J gene. The V call is TRBV6-7, the J call TRBJ2-7; D is unclear. TRBV6-7 is sorted into the ORF group, with uncertain function. Between the trimmed V and J ends, which lost 1 base and 2 bases, there was a span of 24 bases. CDR3 length: 19 residues. The CDR3 reads CASSYCISAAAPRTYEQYF. The DNA read from the CDR3 is TGTGCCAGCAGTTACTGTATTTCGGCTGCGGCCCCGAGAACCTACGAG.

This clone was seen ten or more times. The CDR3 spells CASNSGSRYNEQFF. Incomplete CDR3 DNA: TGTGCCAGCAATAGCGGGTCCCGGTACAATGAG. The chain couples TRBV6-2 or TRBV6-3 to TRBJ2-1, with TRBD2 identical over 7 bases. From the germline J gene comes the end of the CDR3, since the read stops 3 residues before it. Losses at the gene ends were 7 bases for V and 4 bases for J; bases not matched to a gene: 7. The CDR3 sequence is 14 residues long. Germline CDR1 MNHEY, CDR2 SVGEGT.

The sample holds many counts of this clone. Read coverage stops 3 residues before the CDR3 terminus; the germline J gene supplies the remainder. The V call is TRBV4-1, the J call TRBJ2-3, with 10 positions matching TRBD2. J gave up 6 bases and V 4 bases, and 13 bases lay outside the gene matches. The CDR3 has 17 amino acids. Germline V CDR1 and CDR2: MGHRA, YSYEKL. CDR3 loop: CASSLLMLAGAEDTQYF. The part of the CDR3 DNA that was read is TGCGCCAGCAGCCTCCTCATGCTAGCGGGGGCCGAGGATACG.

This clone has at least ten counts. The read ends 3 residues shy of where the CDR3 ends; the end is completed using the germline J gene. The chain has TRBV10-3 and TRBJ2-1, with a possible D match to TRBD1 (6 bases). CDR3 length: 11 residues. CDR1 is ENHRY, CDR2 SYGVKD, per germline. V was shortened by 10 bases and J by 8 bases, with 12 bases between the two germline ends. The DNA read from the CDR3 is TGTGCCACAACAGGGAGCGATGAG. Residues: CATTGSDE. The entire CDR3 reads CATTGSDEQFF.